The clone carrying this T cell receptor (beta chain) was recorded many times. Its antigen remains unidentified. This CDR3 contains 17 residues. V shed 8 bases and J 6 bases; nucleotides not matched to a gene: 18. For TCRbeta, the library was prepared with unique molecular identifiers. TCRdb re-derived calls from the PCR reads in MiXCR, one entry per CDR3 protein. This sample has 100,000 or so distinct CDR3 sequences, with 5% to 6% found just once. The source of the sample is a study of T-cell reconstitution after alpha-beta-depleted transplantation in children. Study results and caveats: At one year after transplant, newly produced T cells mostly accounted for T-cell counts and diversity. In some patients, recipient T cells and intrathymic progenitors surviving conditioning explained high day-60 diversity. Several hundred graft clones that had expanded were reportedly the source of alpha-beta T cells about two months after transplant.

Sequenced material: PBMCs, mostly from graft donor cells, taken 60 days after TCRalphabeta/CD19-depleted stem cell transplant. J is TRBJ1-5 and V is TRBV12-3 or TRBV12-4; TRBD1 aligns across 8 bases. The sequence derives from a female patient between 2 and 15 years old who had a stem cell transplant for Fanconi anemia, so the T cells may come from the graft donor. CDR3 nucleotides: TGTGCCAGCTTTCCAACAGGGGGTACTATATGGGGTCAGCCCCAGCATTTT. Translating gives CASFPTGGTIWGQPQHF.